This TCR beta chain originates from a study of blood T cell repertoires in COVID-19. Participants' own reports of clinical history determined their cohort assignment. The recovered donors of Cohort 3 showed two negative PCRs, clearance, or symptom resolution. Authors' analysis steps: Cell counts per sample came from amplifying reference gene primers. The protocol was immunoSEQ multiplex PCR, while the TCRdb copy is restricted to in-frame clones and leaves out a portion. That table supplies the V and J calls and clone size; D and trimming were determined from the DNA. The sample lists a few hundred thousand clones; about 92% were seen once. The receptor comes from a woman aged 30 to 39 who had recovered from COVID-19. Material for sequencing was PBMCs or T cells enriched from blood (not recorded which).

Here the CDR3 DNA reads TGTGCCAGCAGCTTAGAGCCTAGCGGATACAATGAGCAGTTCTTC. Its protein is CASSLEPSGYNEQFF. This chain joins TRBV7-2 and TRBJ2-1; 7 bases match TRBD2. Germline V lookup: CDR1 SGHTA, CDR2 FQGNSA. The CDR3 is made up of 15 amino acids. With 1 base clipped from V and 4 bases from J, the junction kept 4 bases outside the gene matches.